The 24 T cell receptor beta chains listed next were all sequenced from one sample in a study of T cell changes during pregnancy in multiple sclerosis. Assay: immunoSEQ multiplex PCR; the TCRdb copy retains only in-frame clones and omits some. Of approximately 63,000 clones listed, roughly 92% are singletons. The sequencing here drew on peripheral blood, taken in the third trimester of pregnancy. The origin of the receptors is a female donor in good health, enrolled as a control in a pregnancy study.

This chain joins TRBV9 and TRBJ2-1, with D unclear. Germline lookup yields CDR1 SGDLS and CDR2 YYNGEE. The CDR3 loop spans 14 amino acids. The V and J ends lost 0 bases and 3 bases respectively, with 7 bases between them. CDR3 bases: TGTGCCAGCAGCGTAGAGACAAACTACAATGAGCAGTTCTTC. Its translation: CASSVETNYNEQFF. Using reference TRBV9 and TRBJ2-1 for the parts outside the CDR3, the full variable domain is DSGVTQTPKHLITATGQRVTLRCSPRSGDLSVYWYQQSLDQGLQFLIQYYNGEERAKGNILERFSAQQFPDLHSELNLSSLELGDSALYFCASSVETNYNEQFFGPGTRLTVL.

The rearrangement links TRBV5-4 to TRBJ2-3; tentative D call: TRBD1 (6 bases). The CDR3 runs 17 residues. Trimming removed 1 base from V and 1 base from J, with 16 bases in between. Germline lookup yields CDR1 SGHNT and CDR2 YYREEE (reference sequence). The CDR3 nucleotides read TGTGCCAGCAGCTTGTATTTGATAGGGGGAGGCACAGATACGCAGTATTTT. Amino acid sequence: CASSLYLIGGGTDTQYF.

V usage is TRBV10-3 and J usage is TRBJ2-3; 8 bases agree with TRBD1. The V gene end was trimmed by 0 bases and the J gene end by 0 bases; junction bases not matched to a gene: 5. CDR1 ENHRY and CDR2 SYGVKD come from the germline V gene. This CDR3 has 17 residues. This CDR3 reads CAISESRGLGSTDTQYF. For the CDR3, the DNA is TGTGCCATCAGTGAGTCCAGGGGGCTTGGCAGCACAGATACGCAGTATTTT.

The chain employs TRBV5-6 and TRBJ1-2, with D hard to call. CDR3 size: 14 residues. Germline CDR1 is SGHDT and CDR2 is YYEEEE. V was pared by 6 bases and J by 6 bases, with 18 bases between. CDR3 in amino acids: CASTPYTRADGYTF. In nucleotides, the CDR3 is TGTGCCAGCACCCCTTATACTAGGGCTGATGGCTACACCTTC.

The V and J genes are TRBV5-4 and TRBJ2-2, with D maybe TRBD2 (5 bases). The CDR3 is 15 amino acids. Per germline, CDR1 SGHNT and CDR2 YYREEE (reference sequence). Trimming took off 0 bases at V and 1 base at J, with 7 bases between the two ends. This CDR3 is CASSLGGGNTGELFF. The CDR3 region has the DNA TGTGCCAGCAGCTTGGGCGGAGGGAACACCGGGGAGCTGTTTTTT.

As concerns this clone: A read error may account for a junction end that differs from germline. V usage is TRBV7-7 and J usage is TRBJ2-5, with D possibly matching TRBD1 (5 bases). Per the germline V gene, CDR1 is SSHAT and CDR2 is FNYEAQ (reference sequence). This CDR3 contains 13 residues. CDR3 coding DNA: TGTGCTAGCAGCTTAGGCAGGGTGGAGACCCAGTACTTC. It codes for CASSLGRVETQYF.

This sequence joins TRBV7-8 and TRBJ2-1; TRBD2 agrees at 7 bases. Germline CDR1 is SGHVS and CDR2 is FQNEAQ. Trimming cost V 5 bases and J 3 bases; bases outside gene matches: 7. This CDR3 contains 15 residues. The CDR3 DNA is TGTGCCAGCAGCCCTCGAAGCGGGAACTACAATGAGCAGTTCTTC. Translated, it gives CASSPRSGNYNEQFF.

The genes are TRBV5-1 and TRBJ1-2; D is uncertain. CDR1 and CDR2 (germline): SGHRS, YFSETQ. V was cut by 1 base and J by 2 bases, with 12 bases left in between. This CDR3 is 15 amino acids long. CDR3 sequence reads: CASSLNRGFNYGYTF. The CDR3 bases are TGCGCCAGCAGCTTGAATCGGGGTTTCAACTATGGCTACACCTTC.

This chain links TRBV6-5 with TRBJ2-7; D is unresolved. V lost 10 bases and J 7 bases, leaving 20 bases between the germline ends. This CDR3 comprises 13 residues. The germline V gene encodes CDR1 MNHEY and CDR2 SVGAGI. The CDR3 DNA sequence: TGTGCCACTTGCAGGCATCTGGCCAGGGAGCAGTACTTC. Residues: CATCRHLAREQYF.

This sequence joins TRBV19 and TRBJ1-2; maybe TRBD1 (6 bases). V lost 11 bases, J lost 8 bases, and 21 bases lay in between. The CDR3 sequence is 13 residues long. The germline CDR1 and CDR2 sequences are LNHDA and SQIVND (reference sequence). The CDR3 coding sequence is TGTGCCGTTAAACAGGGAATTCGGACGGGCTACACCTTC. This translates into CAVKQGIRTGYTF.

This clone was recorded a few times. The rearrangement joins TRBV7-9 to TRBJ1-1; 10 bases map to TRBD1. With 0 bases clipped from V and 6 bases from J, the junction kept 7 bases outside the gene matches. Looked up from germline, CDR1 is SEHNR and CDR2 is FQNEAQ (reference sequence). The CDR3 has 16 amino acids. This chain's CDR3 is CASSLAPGQGRSEAFF. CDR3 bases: TGTGCCAGCAGCTTAGCGCCGGGACAGGGGCGTTCTGAAGCTTTCTTT. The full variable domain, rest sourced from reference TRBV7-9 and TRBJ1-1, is DTGVSQNPRHKITKRGQNVTFRCDPISEHNRLYWYRQTLGQGPEFLTYFQNEAQLEKSRLLSDRFSAERPKGSFSTLEIQRTEQGDSAMYLCASSLAPGQGRSEAFFGQGTRLTVV.

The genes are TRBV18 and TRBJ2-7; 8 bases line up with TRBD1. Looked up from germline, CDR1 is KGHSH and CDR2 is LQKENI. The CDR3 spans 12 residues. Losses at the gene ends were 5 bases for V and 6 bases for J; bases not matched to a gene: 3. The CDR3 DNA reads TGTGCCAGCTCAGACAGGGGTGGCGAGCAGTACTTC. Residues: CASSDRGGEQYF. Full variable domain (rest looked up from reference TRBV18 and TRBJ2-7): NAGVMQNPRHLVRRRGQEARLRCSPMKGHSHVYWYRQLPEEGLKFMVYLQKENIIDESGMPKERFSAEFPKEGPSILRIQQVVRGDSAAYFCASSDRGGEQYFGPGTRLTVT.

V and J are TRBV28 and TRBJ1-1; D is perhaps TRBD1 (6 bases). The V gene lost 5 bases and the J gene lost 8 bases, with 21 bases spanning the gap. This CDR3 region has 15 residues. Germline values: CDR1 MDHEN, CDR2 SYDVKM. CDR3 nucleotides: TGTGCCAGCAGTCTCACCCCGGGGGGCGGGGAGGAAGCTTTCTTT. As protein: CASSLTPGGGEEAFF.

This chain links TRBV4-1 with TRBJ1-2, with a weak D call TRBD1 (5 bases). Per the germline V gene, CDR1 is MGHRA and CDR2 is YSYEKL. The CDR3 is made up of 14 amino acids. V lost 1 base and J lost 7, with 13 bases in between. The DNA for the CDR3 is TGCGCCAGCAGCCAAGGAATGCAGGGCCGTGGCTACACCTTC. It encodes CASSQGMQGRGYTF.

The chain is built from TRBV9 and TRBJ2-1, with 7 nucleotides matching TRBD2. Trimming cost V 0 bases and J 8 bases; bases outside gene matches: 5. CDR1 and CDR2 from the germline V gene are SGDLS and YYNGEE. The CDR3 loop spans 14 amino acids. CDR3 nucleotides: TGTGCCAGCAGCGTAGAGGGGAGGGGCCATGAGCAGTTCTTC. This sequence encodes CASSVEGRGHEQFF.

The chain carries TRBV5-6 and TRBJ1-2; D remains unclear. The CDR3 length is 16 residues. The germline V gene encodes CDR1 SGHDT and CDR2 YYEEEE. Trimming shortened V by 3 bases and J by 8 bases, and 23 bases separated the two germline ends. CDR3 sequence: CASSSFLPGFLGGYTF. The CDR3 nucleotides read TGTGCCAGCAGCTCTTTCCTTCCGGGATTCCTGGGGGGCTACACCTTC.

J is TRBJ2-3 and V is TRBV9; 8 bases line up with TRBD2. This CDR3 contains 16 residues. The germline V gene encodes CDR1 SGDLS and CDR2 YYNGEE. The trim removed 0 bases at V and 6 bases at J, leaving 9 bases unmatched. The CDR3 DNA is TGTGCCAGCAGCGTAGGAGGCGGGGGGCCGGGGGATACGCAGTATTTT. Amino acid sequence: CASSVGGGGPGDTQYF.

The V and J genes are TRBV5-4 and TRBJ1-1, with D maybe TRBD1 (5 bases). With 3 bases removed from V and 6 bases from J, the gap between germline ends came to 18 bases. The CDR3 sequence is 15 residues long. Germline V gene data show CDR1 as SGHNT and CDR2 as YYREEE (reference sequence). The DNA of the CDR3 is TGTGCCAGCAGCTCCCCGGGACGGGGGGAAGCTGAAGCTTTCTTT. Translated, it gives CASSSPGRGEAEAFF.

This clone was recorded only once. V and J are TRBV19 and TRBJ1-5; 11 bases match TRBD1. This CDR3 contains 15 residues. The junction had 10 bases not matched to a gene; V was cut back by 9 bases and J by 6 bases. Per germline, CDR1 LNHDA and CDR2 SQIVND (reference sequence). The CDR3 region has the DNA TGTGCCAGCAGGACAGGGGGCGCGGGGGGTCAGCCCCAGCATTTT. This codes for CASRTGGAGGQPQHF.

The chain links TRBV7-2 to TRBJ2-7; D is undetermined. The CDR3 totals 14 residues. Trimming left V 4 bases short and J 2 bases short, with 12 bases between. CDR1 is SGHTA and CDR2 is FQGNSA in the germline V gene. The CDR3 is CASSSGLPPYEQYF. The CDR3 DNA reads TGTGCCAGCAGCTCAGGTCTGCCACCCTACGAGCAGTACTTC.

The CDR3 nucleotides read TGTGCCAGCAGGCCGGACATTTGGGGCACCAACAATGAGCAGTTCTTC. This translates into CASRPDIWGTNNEQFF. This chain uses TRBV9 with TRBJ2-1; D perhaps matches TRBD1 (5 bases). Trimming cost V 5 bases and J 5 bases, with 20 bases left between them. Germline V gene data show CDR1 as SGDLS and CDR2 as YYNGEE. CDR3 size: 16 residues.

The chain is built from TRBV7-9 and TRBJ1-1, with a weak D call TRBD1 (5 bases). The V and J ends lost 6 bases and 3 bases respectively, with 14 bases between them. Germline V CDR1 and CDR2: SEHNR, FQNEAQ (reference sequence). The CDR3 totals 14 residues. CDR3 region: CASSSRGGDTEAFF. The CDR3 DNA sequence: TGTGCCAGCAGTTCACGGGGGGGGGACACTGAAGCTTTCTTT.

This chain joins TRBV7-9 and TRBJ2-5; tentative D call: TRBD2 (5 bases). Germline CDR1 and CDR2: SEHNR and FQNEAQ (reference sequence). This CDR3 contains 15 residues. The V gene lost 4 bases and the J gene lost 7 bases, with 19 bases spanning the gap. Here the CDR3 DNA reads TGTGCCAGCAGCTATGGGTCGGGGTTGATGGGGACCCAGTACTTC. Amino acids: CASSYGSGLMGTQYF.

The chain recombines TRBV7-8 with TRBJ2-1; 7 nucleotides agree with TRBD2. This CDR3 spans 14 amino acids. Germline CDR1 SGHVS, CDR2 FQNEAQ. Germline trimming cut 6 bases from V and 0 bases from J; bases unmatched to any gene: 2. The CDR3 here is CASRGGSSYNEQFF. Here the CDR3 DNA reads TGTGCCAGCAGGGGGGGGAGCTCCTACAATGAGCAGTTCTTC.